This TCR beta chain stems from a study of shared clonotypes between healthy human individuals. General study findings and limits: Generally, naive subsets came out with larger estimated richness than memory subsets. The sampled material consisted only of blood, and tissue repertoires are likely to differ.

In the case of this clone: The antigen is unknown.

Original analysis: Filtering was not the same, since immunoSEQ gave junction-only sequences without quality scores. The protocol was immunoSEQ multiplex PCR, while the TCRdb copy is restricted to in-frame clones and leaves out a portion. The DNA was the basis for D and trimming; V, J and clone size are from that table. The sample carries 2 million or so clones, about 95% recorded once. Terminally differentiated effector memory CD45RA+ cells were left out of the naive CD8 fraction, which was CD45RO-negative and positively selected for CCR7. CDR3 length equals 15 residues. CDR1 is PRHDT and CDR2 is FYEKMQ in the germline V gene (reference sequence). V was pared by 1 base and J by 5 bases, with 5 bases of the junction left unmatched.

Material: naive CD8+ T cells sorted from blood. The receptor was isolated from a man aged 18 to 30 in good health. V gene TRBV13 combines with J gene TRBJ2-3, with TRBD2 matching over 8 bases. CDR3 sequence (DNA): TGTGCCAGCAGCTTAGACGGGGGGGCGGAAGATACGCAGTATTTT. This gives the protein CASSLDGGAEDTQYF.